These 16 T cell receptor beta chains came from one sample sequenced in a study of blood T cell repertoires in COVID-19. Some clones are missing from TCRdb's copy, which holds only in-frame ones; the method was immunoSEQ multiplex PCR. Among about 39,000 clones listed, approximately 91% were seen once. The specimen sequenced was peripheral blood. The receptors were sampled from a man aged 45-60 years with active COVID-19.

The chain recombines TRBV15 with TRBJ1-2; 10 nucleotides align to TRBD1. Germline trimming cut 0 bases from V and 8 bases from J; bases unmatched to any gene: 15. Germline V lookup: CDR1 LNHNV, CDR2 YYDKDF (reference sequence). CDR3 length: 18 amino acids. DNA for the CDR3: TGTGCCACCAGCAGAGATGTGGGACAGGGGTTATATGCTAGAGGCTACACCTTC. Amino acids: CATSRDVGQGLYARGYTF.

The chain is built from TRBV9 and TRBJ2-3; 9 bases align to TRBD2. Germline CDR1 and CDR2: SGDLS and YYNGEE. V lost 6 bases, J lost 2 bases, and 7 bases stayed unmatched. The CDR3 spans 15 residues. The CDR3 spells CASTRSGGYTDTQYF. CDR3 bases: TGTGCCAGCACGCGGAGCGGGGGGTACACAGATACGCAGTATTTT.

This chain links TRBV19 with TRBJ1-4; D gene uncertain. CDR3 length: 13 residues. The germline CDR1 and CDR2 sequences are LNHDA and SQIVND (reference sequence). Trimming shortened V by 8 bases and J by 7 bases, and 14 bases separated the two germline ends. The CDR3 coding sequence is TGTGCCAGTTTCCAGGCTTCAGGTGAAAAACTGTTTTTT. Translation: CASFQASGEKLFF. The full variable domain, with the rest looked up from reference TRBV19 and TRBJ1-4, is DGGITQSPKYLFRKEGQNVTLSCEQNLNHDAMYWYRQDPGQGLRLIYYSQIVNDFQKGDIAEGYSVSREKKESFPLTVTSAQKNPTAFYLCASFQASGEKLFFGSGTQLSVL.

The chain links TRBV6-5 to TRBJ1-1; a weak D match, TRBD1 (5 bases). This CDR3 comprises 13 residues. The V end lost 7 bases, the J end lost 0 bases, and 9 bases lay between the germline ends. Germline CDR1 reads MNHEY; CDR2 reads SVGAGI. This CDR3 reads CASIGGVNTEAFF. The DNA for the CDR3 is TGTGCCAGCATCGGGGGTGTGAACACTGAAGCTTTCTTT.

This chain links TRBV11-2 with TRBJ1-1; D ambiguous. Germline V gene lookup returns CDR1 SGHAT and CDR2 FQNNGV. Trimming pared 4 bases from V and 0 bases from J, leaving 9 bases between. CDR3 length equals 14 residues. CDR3 in DNA: TGTGCCAGCAGCTGGACGGGGTTGAACACTGAAGCTTTCTTT. It is translated as CASSWTGLNTEAFF. The full variable domain, its missing parts supplied by reference TRBV11-2 and TRBJ1-1, is EAGVAQSPRYKIIEKRQSVAFWCNPISGHATLYWYQQILGQGPKLLIQFQNNGVVDDSQLPKDRFSAERLKGVDSTLKIQPAKLEDSAVYLCASSWTGLNTEAFFGQGTRLTVV.

The chain combines TRBV15 with TRBJ1-5; no clear D. The CDR3 contains 14 residues. V lost 3 bases and J lost 5, with 11 bases in between. CDR1 LNHNV and CDR2 YYDKDF come from the germline V gene (reference sequence). CDR3 region: CATSSPGRDQPQHF. CDR3 sequence (DNA): TGTGCCACCAGCAGCCCCGGGAGAGATCAGCCCCAGCATTTT.

This chain links TRBV7-9 with TRBJ2-1; a possible D gene is TRBD2 (5 bases). Germline V lookup: CDR1 SEHNR, CDR2 FQNEAQ (reference sequence). Trimming stripped 5 bases from V and 0 bases from J, with 11 bases between. This CDR3 region has 15 residues. The CDR3 DNA reads TGTGCCAGCAGCCCGCGGGTAGACTCCTACAATGAGCAGTTCTTC. It translates to CASSPRVDSYNEQFF.

As concerns this clone: Additional DNA sequences in this sample encode the identical CDR3. The rearrangement links TRBV4-1 to TRBJ2-1; maybe TRBD1 (6 bases). The CDR3 consists of 14 residues. The V end lost 0 bases, the J end lost 6 bases, and 9 bases lay between the germline ends. Germline V gene lookup returns CDR1 MGHRA and CDR2 YSYEKL. The CDR3 region has the DNA TGCGCCAGCAGCCAAGATACAGGGAGCAATGAGCAGTTCTTC. Its translation is CASSQDTGSNEQFF.

The J gene is TRBJ1-2, the V gene TRBV9; 12 nucleotides line up with TRBD1. Germline V lookup: CDR1 SGDLS, CDR2 YYNGEE. V trimming: 0 bases; J trimming: 4 bases; junction bases outside the gene matches: 10. The CDR3 covers 18 residues. In DNA form, the CDR3 reads TGTGCCAGCAGCGTAGATCCGGGACAGGGGGCGGAGATCTATGGCTACACCTTC. It codes for CASSVDPGQGAEIYGYTF. The full variable domain, rest sourced from reference TRBV9 and TRBJ1-2, is DSGVTQTPKHLITATGQRVTLRCSPRSGDLSVYWYQQSLDQGLQFLIQYYNGEERAKGNILERFSAQQFPDLHSELNLSSLELGDSALYFCASSVDPGQGAEIYGYTFGSGTRLTVV.

The rearrangement links TRBV4-1 to TRBJ1-5, with D hard to call. Trimming took 1 base from V and 3 from J, leaving 10 bases between them. Germline loops: CDR1 MGHRA, CDR2 YSYEKL. The length of the CDR3 is 15 residues. The CDR3 sequence: CASSQVDSANQPQHF. The CDR3 bases are TGCGCCAGCAGCCAAGTTGACTCTGCCAATCAGCCCCAGCATTTT.

There are a few counts of this clone. The chain joins TRBV6-4 to TRBJ2-3, with TRBD2 matching over 11 bases. V dropped 6 bases and J dropped 5; count of bases not matched to a gene: 7. This CDR3 spans 15 amino acids. The germline CDR1 and CDR2 sequences are MRHNA and SNTAGT. CDR3 sequence: CASSLAGGGEDTQYF. The CDR3 DNA is TGTGCCAGCAGCCTAGCGGGGGGAGGTGAAGATACGCAGTATTTT.

The rearrangement uses TRBV19 and TRBJ1-2; 7 bases are a match to TRBD1. The CDR3 spans 14 residues. Germline lookup yields CDR1 LNHDA and CDR2 SQIVND (reference sequence). Germline trimming cut 6 bases from V and 4 bases from J; bases unmatched to any gene: 8. The CDR3 region has the DNA TGTGCCAGTAGGAGGACAGGAGAGGGCTATGGCTACACCTTC. It codes for CASRRTGEGYGYTF.

The rearrangement links TRBV5-4 to TRBJ2-7; possibly TRBD1 for D (5 bases). This CDR3 is built from 15 residues. Germline V gene lookup returns CDR1 SGHNT and CDR2 YYREEE (reference sequence). V gave up 4 bases and J gave up 3 bases, with 17 bases separating them. CDR3 in DNA: TGTGCCAGCAGCAATCGTGACAGTTCCCTCTACGAGCAGTACTTC. It codes for CASSNRDSSLYEQYF.

The rearrangement uses TRBV6-6 and TRBJ1-6; no clear D gene. Germline CDR1 is MNHNY and CDR2 is SVGAGI (reference sequence). The CDR3 is 15 residues long. Trimming cost V 2 bases and J 4 bases, with 9 bases left between them. DNA of the CDR3: TGTGCCAGCAGTTACGAGGCAATTTATAATTCACCCCTCCACTTT. As protein: CASSYEAIYNSPLHF.

This clone was counted between two and nine times. J is TRBJ2-1 and V is TRBV2; D perhaps matches TRBD2 (6 bases). Germline CDR1 SNHLY, CDR2 FYNNEI. V lost 8 bases, J lost 4 bases, and 18 bases lay in between. The CDR3 length is 15 residues. CDR3 sequence (DNA): TGTGCCAGCCAGACCCTTCCCGGGGGTTACAATGAGCAGTTCTTC. Protein: CASQTLPGGYNEQFF. Filled out from reference TRBV2 and TRBJ2-1, the complete variable domain reads EPEVTQTPSHQVTQMGQEVILRCVPISNHLYFYWYRQILGQKVEFLVSFYNNEISEKSEIFDDQFSVERPDGSNFTLKIRSTKLEDSAMYFCASQTLPGGYNEQFFGPGTRLTVL.

This clone has only one observation. The chain employs TRBV10-3 and TRBJ2-2; possible D gene TRBD2, 5 bases. V lost 7 bases, J lost 8 bases, and 11 bases lay in between. Germline CDR1 and CDR2: ENHRY and SYGVKD. The CDR3 consists of 12 residues. The CDR3 loop is CAITLPGGELFF. CDR3 bases: TGTGCCATCACCCTCCCGGGAGGGGAGCTGTTTTTT.